The clone carrying this T cell receptor beta chain was seen many times. These data are taken from a study of blood T cells in healthy people across ages. Germline V gives CDR1 PRHDT, CDR2 FYEKMQ (reference sequence). This CDR3 spans 15 amino acids. J lost 1 base, V lost 6 bases, and 8 bases had no gene match. Together with a sample-barcoded 5' primer, a J-beta primer mix was included in a second PCR lasting about 7 to 11 cycles. MiXCR was run by TCRdb on the 5' RACE reads, yielding one entry per CDR3 protein. The sample holds under 1 million distinct CDR3 sequences; about 42% are singletons and the top ten take 15% to 25%.

The clonotype was recovered from a man in his sixties in good health. Sequencing was carried out using blood. V gene TRBV13 combines with J gene TRBJ2-5; 7 bases align to TRBD1. The CDR3 nucleotides are TGTGCCAGCAGTCACCGGGACAGACTCCAAGAGACCCAGTACTTC. The encoded protein is CASSHRDRLQETQYF.